This T cell receptor beta chain appears in the sequencing data of a study of shared clonotypes between healthy human individuals. For the study at large: Per donor, CD8 memory used one plate, CD8 naive used two, CD4 memory used three and CD4 naive used three. Study-level results: The expectation was that sequencing depth would affect clonotype sharing among donors.

Genomic DNA per cell subset filled all wells of several immunoSEQ plates. Sequenced by immunoSEQ multiplex PCR; TCRdb stores in-frame clones only, minus some. The profile shows some 580,000 clones, around 97% of them singletons. The germline V gene encodes CDR1 SGDLS and CDR2 YYNGEE. Unmatched junction bases numbered 7, after V lost 2 bases and J lost 4 bases. This CDR3 is built from 16 residues. With regard to this clone: The antigen remains undetermined.

The receptor was isolated from a woman aged 30 to 39 in good health. The rearrangement uses TRBV9 and TRBJ2-4, with 9 bases lining up with TRBD1. Material: naive CD4+ T cells sorted from blood. Sample subset: CD45RA+ positively selected. The DNA of the CDR3 is TGTGCCAGCAGCGTTACCCCGGGACAGGGAAAAAACATTCAGTACTTC. This sequence encodes CASSVTPGQGKNIQYF. The variable domain in full, completed from reference TRBV9 and TRBJ2-4, reads DSGVTQTPKHLITATGQRVTLRCSPRSGDLSVYWYQQSLDQGLQFLIQYYNGEERAKGNILERFSAQQFPDLHSELNLSSLELGDSALYFCASSVTPGQGKNIQYFGAGTRLSVL.